These 16 T cell receptor beta chains came from one sample sequenced in a study of cytomegalovirus exposure and HLA in healthy donors. Primers included in the PCR were 60 Vbeta and 13 Jbeta primers. TCRdb's table, derived via immunoSEQ multiplex PCR, lists solely in-frame clones and lacks some. The sample yields under 200,000 clones, roughly 13% seen once. Specimen: PBMCs. The receptors shown here come from a man aged 50-60 years in good health and CMV-seropositive.

To note about this clone: At one end the junction does not follow the germline gene, possibly because of a read error. The identical CDR3 is also encoded by other nucleotide sequences in the sample. This chain uses TRBV5-1 with TRBJ1-6, with 7 positions matching TRBD1. Germline-derived CDR1 and CDR2 are SGHRS and YFSETQ. This CDR3 contains 15 residues. The chain's CDR3 is CASSYSGTADSPLHF. For the CDR3, the DNA is TGTGCCAGCAGCTACTCAGGGACAGCTGATTCACCCCTCCACTTT.

This clone was seen only a few times. In DNA, the CDR3 is TGTGCCAGCAGAGGGACAGGGGGATCCTACAATGAGCAGTTCTTC. It specifies CASRGTGGSYNEQFF. The chain links TRBV25-1 to TRBJ2-1; the match to TRBD1 covers 11 bases. Per germline, CDR1 MGHDK and CDR2 SYGVNS. CDR3 length equals 15 residues. The V segment lost 6 bases and the J segment 1 base; nucleotides outside the gene matches: 2.

The chain combines TRBV9 with TRBJ2-3; 10 positions match TRBD2. The V and J ends lost 3 bases and 4 bases, in that order; junction bases with no gene match: 5. This CDR3 comprises 15 residues. CDR1 is SGDLS and CDR2 is YYNGEE in the germline V gene. The CDR3 here is CASSEAGGPPDTQYF. The CDR3 DNA reads as TGTGCCAGCAGCGAAGCGGGGGGGCCCCCAGATACGCAGTATTTT.

This clone was observed a few times. The identical CDR3 is also encoded by other nucleotide sequences in the sample. J is TRBJ1-2 and V is TRBV9; weak D call: TRBD1 (5 bases). The CDR3 spans 12 residues. Between the trimmed V and J ends, which lost 3 bases and 5 bases, there was a span of 8 bases. The germline V gene has CDR1 SGDLS and CDR2 YYNGEE. CDR3 sequence reads: CASSAGGYGYTF. The CDR3 DNA reads TGTGCCAGCAGCGCTGGGGGGTATGGCTACACCTTC.

This clone was seen a few times. The rearrangement joins TRBV10-2 to TRBJ1-2, with unresolved D. V was trimmed by 5 bases and J by 4 bases, leaving 11 bases between them. The CDR3 is 13 residues long. Germline values: CDR1 WSHSY, CDR2 SAAADI. In DNA form, the CDR3 reads TGCGCCAGCAGTCCAAACGACATCTATGGCTACACCTTC. Its translation: CASSPNDIYGYTF.

This clone has only a few counts. This rearrangement joins TRBV9 to TRBJ1-3, with a tentative D call TRBD1 (6 bases). The CDR3 extends over 15 amino acids. Germline CDR1 is SGDLS and CDR2 is YYNGEE. V was clipped by 3 bases and J by 1 base, with 11 bases between them. The CDR3 spells CASSGGGLSGNTIYF. Written as DNA, the CDR3 is TGTGCCAGCAGCGGGGGGGGGCTTTCTGGAAACACCATATATTTT.

The chain joins TRBV4-3 to TRBJ2-7, with TRBD1 as a possible D gene (6 bases). CDR3 length: 16 amino acids. V lost 0 bases, J lost 2 bases, and 14 bases lay in between. In germline, CDR1 is LGHNA, CDR2 YSLEER. CDR3 bases: TGCGCCAGCAGCCAAGAAGTAGGCCGGGACACCTACGAGCAGTACTTC. Protein product: CASSQEVGRDTYEQYF.

This rearrangement joins TRBV2 to TRBJ2-5, with 7 bases fitting TRBD1. With 5 bases clipped from V and 5 bases from J, the junction kept 2 bases outside the gene matches. Germline loops: CDR1 SNHLY, CDR2 FYNNEI. This CDR3 has 12 amino acids. The DNA for the CDR3 is TGTGCCAGCAGTAACAGGGGTGAGACCCAGTACTTC. Translated: CASSNRGETQYF.

The chain is built from TRBV9 and TRBJ1-2, with 8 nucleotides matching TRBD1. CDR1 and CDR2 from the germline V gene are SGDLS and YYNGEE. V trimming: 3 bases; J trimming: 8 bases; junction bases outside the gene matches: 9. The CDR3 length is 14 residues. In nucleotides, the CDR3 is TGTGCCAGCAGCGGCCGCCAGGGGGCAGGAGGCTACACCTTC. Protein: CASSGRQGAGGYTF.

V gene TRBV28 combines with J gene TRBJ2-7; TRBD1 might be the D (6 bases). Between the trimmed V and J ends, which lost 4 bases and 2 bases, there was a span of 18 bases. This CDR3 spans 16 amino acids. Germline-derived CDR1 and CDR2 are MDHEN and SYDVKM. In DNA, the CDR3 is TGTGCCAGCAGTTCCGGAGAATCGGACAGTCCCTACGAGCAGTACGTC. It encodes CASSSGESDSPYEQYV.

This clone showed up just a few times. This chain connects TRBV6-1 to TRBJ2-7; perhaps TRBD1 as D (6 bases). Germline V gives CDR1 MNHNS, CDR2 SASEGT. The V end was cut by 0 bases, the J end by 6 bases, with 9 bases between. This CDR3 is built from 13 residues. The CDR3 loop reads CASSEAGQIEQYV. For the CDR3, the DNA is TGTGCCAGCAGTGAAGCAGGACAGATCGAGCAGTACGTC.

This clone was seen a handful of times. This chain links TRBV30 with TRBJ1-2; 10 nucleotides line up with TRBD1. CDR3 length equals 13 residues. Germline V gene lookup returns CDR1 GTSNPN and CDR2 SVGIG (reference sequence). J was trimmed by 6 bases and V by 2 bases; bases with no gene match: 3. CDR3: CAWSLGTGDGYTF. The CDR3 DNA is TGTGCCTGGAGTTTAGGGACAGGGGATGGCTACACCTTC.

The chain employs TRBV4-3 and TRBJ2-7, with 9 bases identical to TRBD1. Germline assignment: CDR1 LGHNA and CDR2 YSLEER. This CDR3 is 15 amino acids long. V was clipped by 2 bases and J by 3 bases; unmatched bases: 5. The CDR3 protein is CASSQPGTGNYEQYV. The DNA of the CDR3 is TGCGCCAGCAGCCAACCGGGGACAGGGAACTACGAGCAGTACGTC.

V usage is TRBV6-5 and J usage is TRBJ1-3; a weak D match, TRBD1 (5 bases). This CDR3 spans 15 amino acids. V was cut by 6 bases and J by 7 bases, with 19 bases left in between. In germline, CDR1 is MNHEY, CDR2 SVGAGI. The CDR3 coding sequence is TGTGCCAGCAGCTGGGGACTCAGCAACGCGAACACCATATATTTT. Amino acids: CASSWGLSNANTIYF.

The rearrangement joins TRBV4-3 to TRBJ2-1; 10 bases are shared with TRBD1. The CDR3 covers 17 residues. Per the germline V gene, CDR1 is LGHNA and CDR2 is YSLEER. With 0 bases clipped from V and 4 bases from J, the junction kept 6 bases outside the gene matches. This CDR3 is CASSQERRTGGYNEQFF. The CDR3 coding sequence is TGCGCCAGCAGCCAAGAAAGGAGGACAGGGGGGTACAATGAGCAGTTCTTC.

The chain carries TRBV5-1 and TRBJ1-2, with a possible D match to TRBD1 (6 bases). Germline CDR1 is SGHRS and CDR2 is YFSETQ. CDR3 length: 15 residues. V lost 2 bases, J lost 5 bases, and 16 bases lay in between. The CDR3 sequence is CASSFGQNGDYGYTF. DNA of the CDR3: TGCGCCAGCAGCTTTGGACAGAACGGGGATTATGGCTACACCTTC.